Each of the 25 T cell receptor beta chains below was sequenced from the same sample in a study of CXCR3-negative and CXCR3-positive naive CD8 T cells. Whole-study findings and limits: More hydrophobic TRB CDR3s occurred in CXCR3-positive than in CXCR3-negative naive cells.

UMI-tagged TRB cDNA libraries were built via 5' RACE. From its re-call of the 5' RACE reads, TCRdb lists each CDR3 protein once, without DNA. This table lists tens of thousands of distinct CDR3 sequences. These receptors have no known antigen. Sequencing input: naive CXCR3+ CD8+ T cells from blood. Subset specified: CD45RO-CCR7+CD27+CD95- naive CD8+ T cells expressing CXCR3 (TNR3+). Receptors were obtained from a human donor in good health. Some clones in this sample may be carry-over from other donors' samples.

The chain employs TRBV14 and TRBJ2-7. In germline, CDR1 is SGHDN, CDR2 FVKESK. The CDR3 has 15 amino acids. This CDR3 reads CASSSGWSAPYEQYF. The full variable domain, with the rest looked up from reference TRBV14 and TRBJ2-7, is EAGVTQFPSHSVIEKGQTVTLRCDPISGHDNLYWYRRVMGKEIKFLLHFVKESKQDESGMPNNRFLAERTGGTYSTLKVQPAELEDSGVYFCASSSGWSAPYEQYFGPGTRLTVT.

V and J are TRBV6-6 and TRBJ2-7; TCRdb designates TRBD2, a call that cannot be tested without DNA. The CDR3 has 14 amino acids. The germline V gene has CDR1 MNHNY and CDR2 SVGAGI (reference sequence). The CDR3 here is CASSFLAGRDEQYF.

The V call is TRBV7-8, the J call TRBJ1-2; no DNA is available, so the TRBD1 call from TCRdb remains unchecked. The CDR3 has 15 residues. Per the germline V gene, CDR1 is SGHVS and CDR2 is FQNEAQ. This chain's CDR3 is CASSLGDRGSYGYTF.

This rearrangement joins TRBV5-5 to TRBJ2-1; TCRdb names TRBD1, which stays unverified in the absence of DNA. The CDR3 is 14 amino acids. The germline V gene has CDR1 SGHKS and CDR2 YYEKEE (reference sequence). CDR3 loop: CASSLGQGADEQFF. Based on the CDR3 plus reference TRBV5-5 and TRBJ2-1, the full variable domain is DAGVTQSPTHLIKTRGQQVTLRCSPISGHKSVSWYQQVLGQGPQFIFQYYEKEERGRGNFPDRFSARQFPNYSSELNVNALLLGDSALYLCASSLGQGADEQFFGPGTRLTVL.

The V gene is TRBV11-2, the J gene TRBJ2-3; TCRdb proposes TRBD2, but this gene call is untestable without DNA. The CDR3 is 17 amino acids. Germline values: CDR1 SGHAT, CDR2 FQNNGV. CDR3 amino acids: CASSPSWGLGGADTQYF. The variable domain in full, completed from reference TRBV11-2 and TRBJ2-3, reads EAGVAQSPRYKIIEKRQSVAFWCNPISGHATLYWYQQILGQGPKLLIQFQNNGVVDDSQLPKDRFSAERLKGVDSTLKIQPAKLEDSAVYLCASSPSWGLGGADTQYFGPGTRLTVL.

The genes are TRBV20-1 and TRBJ2-7; the D call of TRBD1 rests on TCRdb alone, since no DNA is present to check it. The CDR3 covers 15 residues. The germline CDR1 and CDR2 sequences are DFQATT and SNEGSKA (reference sequence). The chain's CDR3 is CSANDLDRERYEQYF.

The chain uses TRBV12-3 or TRBV12-4 and TRBJ2-5; TCRdb gives TRBD1 as the D gene, but with no DNA this cannot be confirmed. CDR3 size: 14 residues. CDR3 sequence: CASSFTGRQETQYF.

The chain is built from TRBV28 and TRBJ2-1; TCRdb proposes TRBD1, but this gene call is untestable without DNA. Germline CDR1 is MDHEN and CDR2 is SYDVKM. CDR3 length: 16 residues. The CDR3: CASSTLPGRGYDGQFF.

The chain combines TRBV7-2 with TRBJ2-3; TCRdb's D call of TRBD2 is untestable without DNA. Germline CDR1 reads SGHTA; CDR2 reads FQGNSA. This CDR3 is built from 15 residues. The chain's CDR3 is CASSPLAGTTDTQYF.

The chain is built from TRBV7-2 and TRBJ2-3; the D call from TCRdb, TRBD1, cannot be confirmed without DNA. This CDR3 is built from 18 residues. The V gene's germline CDR1 is SGHTA and CDR2 FQGNSA. The CDR3 protein is CASSLAQWAGTSTDTQYF.

The chain uses TRBV7-2 and TRBJ1-1; the TRBD1 assignment by TCRdb is unverifiable without DNA. The CDR3 loop spans 19 amino acids. Germline-derived CDR1 and CDR2 are SGHTA and FQGNSA. The CDR3 loop is CASSLALGTGGLVNTEAFF. The entire variable domain, with the rest obtained from reference TRBV7-2 and TRBJ1-1, is as follows: GAGVSQSPSNKVTEKGKDVELRCDPISGHTALYWYRQSLGQGLEFLIYFQGNSAPDKSGLPSDRFSAERTGGSVSTLTIQRTQQEDSAVYLCASSLALGTGGLVNTEAFFGQGTRLTVV.

The chain couples TRBV7-8 to TRBJ2-3; with no DNA, the TCRdb D assignment of TRBD1 cannot be verified. The CDR3 is made up of 17 amino acids. The germline V gene encodes CDR1 SGHVS and CDR2 FQNEAQ. CDR3: CASSSRGLVTSTDTQYF. Full variable domain (outside the CDR3, taken from reference TRBV7-8 and TRBJ2-3): GAGVSQSPRYKVAKRGQDVALRCDPISGHVSLFWYQQALGQGPEFLTYFQNEAQLDKSGLPSDRFFAERPEGSVSTLKIQRTQQEDSAVYLCASSSRGLVTSTDTQYFGPGTRLTVL.

V usage is TRBV20-1 and J usage is TRBJ2-1; TCRdb calls TRBD2, which cannot be checked without DNA. CDR3 length: 16 residues. Looked up from germline, CDR1 is DFQATT and CDR2 is SNEGSKA (reference sequence). CDR3 amino acids: CSAPQPGLSRVNEQFF.

V and J are TRBV28 and TRBJ2-2. The CDR3 is made up of 16 amino acids. The germline CDR1 and CDR2 sequences are MDHEN and SYDVKM. CDR3 sequence reads: CASSLAGYPNTGELFF.

This sequence joins TRBV5-1 and TRBJ2-3; TCRdb outputs TRBD2, but without DNA this stays unchecked. CDR3 length: 14 residues. Germline V lookup: CDR1 SGHRS, CDR2 YFSETQ. The CDR3 protein is CASAEEVHADTQYF.

The V and J genes are TRBV6-2 or TRBV6-3 and TRBJ1-5. Germline CDR1 is MNHEY and CDR2 is SVGEGT. The CDR3 spans 15 residues. CDR3 protein: CASRLNTEGFQPQHF.

The chain employs TRBV29-1 and TRBJ1-2. CDR1 and CDR2 from the germline V gene are SQVTM and ANQGSEA. The CDR3 contains 11 residues. The chain's CDR3 is CSVEAYHGYTF.

This chain connects TRBV28 to TRBJ1-5. The germline CDR1 and CDR2 sequences are MDHEN and SYDVKM. This CDR3 has 15 amino acids. The CDR3 sequence: CASKSRADSNQPQHF.

V usage is TRBV7-2 and J usage is TRBJ2-7; TCRdb's D call of TRBD1 is untestable without DNA. The CDR3 covers 15 residues. Germline assignment: CDR1 SGHTA and CDR2 FQGNSA. The CDR3 region is CASSQISAPSYEQYF.

This rearrangement joins TRBV9 to TRBJ1-4. The CDR3 spans 14 residues. Germline V CDR1 and CDR2: SGDLS, YYNGEE. The CDR3 region is CASSVAGFNEKLFF.

The rearrangement joins TRBV29-1 to TRBJ1-2; the D gene TCRdb calls, TRBD1, cannot be checked with no DNA. The CDR3 spans 13 residues. Looked up from germline, CDR1 is SQVTM and CDR2 is ANQGSEA. The chain's CDR3 is CSVLDREDYGYTF.

The chain has TRBV11-1 and TRBJ2-7; lacking DNA, the TRBD1 call made by TCRdb goes unchecked. This CDR3 region has 16 residues. CDR1 is SGHAT, CDR2 FQDESV, per germline (reference sequence). CDR3 residues: CASSLVAGTFSYEQYF.

The chain has TRBV2 and TRBJ2-7. Germline V gives CDR1 SNHLY, CDR2 FYNNEI. CDR3 length: 14 amino acids. Here the CDR3 reads CASSEELSSYEQYF. Using reference TRBV2 and TRBJ2-7 for the parts outside the CDR3, the full variable domain is EPEVTQTPSHQVTQMGQEVILRCVPISNHLYFYWYRQILGQKVEFLVSFYNNEISEKSEIFDDQFSVERPDGSNFTLKIRSTKLEDSAMYFCASSEELSSYEQYFGPGTRLTVT.

The J gene is TRBJ2-5, the V gene TRBV13. The CDR3 consists of 11 residues. In germline, CDR1 is PRHDT, CDR2 FYEKMQ (reference sequence). The CDR3 sequence is CASSRSETQYF.

This chain's CDR3 is CASSPGPSDEQFF. V usage is TRBV4-1 and J usage is TRBJ2-1; TCRdb picks TRBD2, but there is no DNA to check that call. The CDR3 runs to 13 residues. Germline lookup yields CDR1 MGHRA and CDR2 YSYEKL.